The T cell receptor (beta chain) under discussion was sequenced for a study of OX40 agonist ivuxolimab in advanced cancers. Study in general: Earlier anti-PD-1, anti-PD-L1 or anti-CTLA-4 therapy was permitted; about 39% had received some.

About this clone: The antigen is undetermined.

Drawing of blood for sampling happened at baseline, at cycle 4 day 1, and at cycle 7 day 1. Only in-frame clones appear in the TCRdb table, and some are missing; sequencing was by immunoSEQ multiplex PCR. The sample includes around 70,000 clones, around nine tenths of them seen just once. Study results and caveats: CD8+ T cells (on average) carried more expanded clones than CD4+ T cells. Partial responders dosed at 0.1-3.0 mg/kg displayed clonal expansion ranking among the lowest.

The receptor was derived from an adult with an advanced solid tumor such as melanoma, head and neck, liver or kidney cancer. The sequencing used CD4+ or CD8+ T cells sorted from blood, collected in a trial of the OX40 agonist ivuxolimab.

The CDR3 nucleotides read TGTGCCAGGTTTCCGGGACACCTCTACGAGCAGTACTTC. Protein product: CARFPGHLYEQYF. The rearrangement links TRBV2 to TRBJ2-7, with D possibly TRBD1 on 6 matching bases. The CDR3 length is 13 residues. The V gene lost 9 bases and the J gene lost 3 bases, with 15 bases spanning the gap. Germline CDR1 and CDR2: SNHLY and FYNNEI.